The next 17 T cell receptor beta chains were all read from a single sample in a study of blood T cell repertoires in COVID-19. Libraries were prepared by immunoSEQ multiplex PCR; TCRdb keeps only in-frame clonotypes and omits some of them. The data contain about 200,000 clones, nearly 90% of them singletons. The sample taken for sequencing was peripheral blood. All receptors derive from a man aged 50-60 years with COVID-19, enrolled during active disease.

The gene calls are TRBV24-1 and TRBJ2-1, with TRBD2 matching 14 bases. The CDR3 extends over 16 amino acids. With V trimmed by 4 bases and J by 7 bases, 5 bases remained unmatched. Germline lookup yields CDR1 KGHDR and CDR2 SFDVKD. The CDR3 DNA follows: TGTGCCACCAGTGACCAGACTAGCGGGAGGGGTAATGAGCAGTTCTTC. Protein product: CATSDQTSGRGNEQFF.

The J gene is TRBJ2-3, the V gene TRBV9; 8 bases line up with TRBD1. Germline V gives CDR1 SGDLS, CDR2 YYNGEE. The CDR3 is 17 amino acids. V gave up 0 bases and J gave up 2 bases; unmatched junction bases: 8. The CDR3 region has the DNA TGTGCCAGCAGCGTAGTGGGTGGACAGGGAAACACAGATACGCAGTATTTT. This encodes CASSVVGGQGNTDTQYF.

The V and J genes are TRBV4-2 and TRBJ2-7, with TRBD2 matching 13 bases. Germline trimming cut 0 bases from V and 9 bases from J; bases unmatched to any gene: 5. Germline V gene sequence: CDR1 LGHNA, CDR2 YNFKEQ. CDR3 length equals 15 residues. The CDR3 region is CASSQERGLAGSQYF. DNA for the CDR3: TGTGCCAGCAGCCAAGAAAGGGGACTAGCGGGATCGCAGTACTTC.

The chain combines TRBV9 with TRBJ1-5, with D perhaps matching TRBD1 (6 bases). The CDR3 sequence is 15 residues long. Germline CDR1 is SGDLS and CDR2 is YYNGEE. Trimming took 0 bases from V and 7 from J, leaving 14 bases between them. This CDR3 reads CASSVATGQGQPQHF. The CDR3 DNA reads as TGTGCCAGCAGCGTAGCTACGGGACAAGGACAGCCCCAGCATTTT.

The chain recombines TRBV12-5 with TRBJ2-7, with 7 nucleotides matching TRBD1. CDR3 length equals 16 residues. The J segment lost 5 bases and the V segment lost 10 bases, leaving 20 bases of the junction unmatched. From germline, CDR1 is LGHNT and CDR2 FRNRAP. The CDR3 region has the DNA TGTGCTAATTCCCCGATACAGGGGTCGACCGAGGACGAGCAGTACTTC. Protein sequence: CANSPIQGSTEDEQYF.

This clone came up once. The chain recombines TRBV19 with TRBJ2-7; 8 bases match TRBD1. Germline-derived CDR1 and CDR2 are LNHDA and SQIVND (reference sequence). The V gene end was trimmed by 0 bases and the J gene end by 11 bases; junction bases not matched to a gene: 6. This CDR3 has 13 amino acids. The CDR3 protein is CASSIDRTGYKYF. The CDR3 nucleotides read TGTGCCAGTAGTATAGATAGGACAGGGTACAAGTACTTC.

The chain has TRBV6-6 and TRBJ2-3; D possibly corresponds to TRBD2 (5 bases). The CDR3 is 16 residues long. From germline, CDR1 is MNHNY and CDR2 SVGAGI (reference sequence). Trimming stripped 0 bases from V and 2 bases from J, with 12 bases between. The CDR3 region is CASSYSIGGFTDTQYF. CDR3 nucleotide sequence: TGTGCCAGCAGTTACTCGATAGGAGGATTCACAGATACGCAGTATTTT.

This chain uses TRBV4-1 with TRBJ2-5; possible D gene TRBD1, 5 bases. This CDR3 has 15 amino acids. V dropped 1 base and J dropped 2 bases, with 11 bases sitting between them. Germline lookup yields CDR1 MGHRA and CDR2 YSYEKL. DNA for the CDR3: TGCGCCAGCAGCCAAGCTGGGGCAGGGCAAGAGACCCAGTACTTC. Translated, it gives CASSQAGAGQETQYF.

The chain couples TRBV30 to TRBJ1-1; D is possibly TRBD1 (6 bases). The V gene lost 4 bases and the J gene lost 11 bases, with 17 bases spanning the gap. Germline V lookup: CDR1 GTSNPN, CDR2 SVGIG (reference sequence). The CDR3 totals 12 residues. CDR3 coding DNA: TGTGCCTGGACTTCGGACAGTCGGGGCGCTTTCTTT. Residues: CAWTSDSRGAFF.

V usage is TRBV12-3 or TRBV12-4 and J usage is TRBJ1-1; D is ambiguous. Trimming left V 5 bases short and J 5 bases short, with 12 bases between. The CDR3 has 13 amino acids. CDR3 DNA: TGTGCCAGCAGTCCCCAGGCGGGTACTGAAGCTTTCTTT. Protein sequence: CASSPQAGTEAFF.

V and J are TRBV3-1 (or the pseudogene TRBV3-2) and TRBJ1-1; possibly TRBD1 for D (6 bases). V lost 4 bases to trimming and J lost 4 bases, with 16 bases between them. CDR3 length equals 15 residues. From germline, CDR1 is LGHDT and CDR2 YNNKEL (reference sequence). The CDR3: CASSRAGGSITEAFF. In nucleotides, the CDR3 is TGTGCCAGCAGCCGAGCGGGGGGCAGTATCACTGAAGCTTTCTTT.

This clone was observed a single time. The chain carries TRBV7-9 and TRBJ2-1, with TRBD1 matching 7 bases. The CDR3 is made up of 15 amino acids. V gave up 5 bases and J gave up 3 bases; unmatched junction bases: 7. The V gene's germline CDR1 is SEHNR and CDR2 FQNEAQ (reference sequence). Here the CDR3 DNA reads TGTGCCAGCAGCCTGTACCGACAGGGCTACAATGAGCAGTTCTTC. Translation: CASSLYRQGYNEQFF.

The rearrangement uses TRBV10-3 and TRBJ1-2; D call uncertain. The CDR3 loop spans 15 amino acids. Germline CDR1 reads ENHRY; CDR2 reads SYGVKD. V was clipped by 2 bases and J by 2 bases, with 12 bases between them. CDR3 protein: CAISEGEGSNYGYTF. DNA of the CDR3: TGTGCCATCAGTGAGGGGGAGGGCTCGAACTATGGCTACACCTTC.

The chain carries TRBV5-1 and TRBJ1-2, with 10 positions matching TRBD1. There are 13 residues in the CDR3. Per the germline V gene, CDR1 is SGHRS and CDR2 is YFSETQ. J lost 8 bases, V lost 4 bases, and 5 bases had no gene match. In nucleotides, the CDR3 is TGCGCCAGCAGCGCCGGGACAGGGGCAGGCTACACCTTC. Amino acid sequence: CASSAGTGAGYTF.

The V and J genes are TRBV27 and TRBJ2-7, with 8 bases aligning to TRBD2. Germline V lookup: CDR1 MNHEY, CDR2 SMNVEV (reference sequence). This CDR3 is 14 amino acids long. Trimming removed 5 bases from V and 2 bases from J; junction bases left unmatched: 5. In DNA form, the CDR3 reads TGTGCCAGCAGTGCGAGCGGGGGACCCTACGAGCAGTACTTC. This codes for CASSASGGPYEQYF.

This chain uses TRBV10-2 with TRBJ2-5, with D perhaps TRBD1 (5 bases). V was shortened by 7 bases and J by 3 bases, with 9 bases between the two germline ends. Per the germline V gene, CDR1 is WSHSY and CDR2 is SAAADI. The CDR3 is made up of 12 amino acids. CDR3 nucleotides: TGCGCCAGCATGGACATAGAAGAGACCCAGTACTTC. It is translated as CASMDIEETQYF.

CDR3 sequence: CASSQPAERQETQYF. CDR3 nucleotides: TGTGCCAGCAGCCAACCGGCAGAGCGACAAGAGACCCAGTACTTC. V is TRBV3-1 (or the pseudogene TRBV3-2) and J is TRBJ2-5; no definite D call. V shed 2 bases and J shed 2 bases, with 12 bases lying between them. The CDR3 is 15 residues long. Germline CDR1 and CDR2: LGHDT and YNNKEL (reference sequence).